The present T cell receptor (beta chain) was sequenced within a study of identical twins. Study results and limitations: Researchers reported weaker excess twin sharing in beta out-of-frame sequences.

All donors were healthy Caucasians. cDNA carried unique molecular identifiers, and a universal primer site was added by template switching. MiXCR was run by TCRdb on the 5' RACE reads, yielding one entry per CDR3 protein. The table lists about 920,000 distinct CDR3 sequences, around 12% of them singletons, with around 1.5% in the top ten. The CDR3 contains 15 residues. Trimming took 5 bases from V and 4 from J; bases not matched to a gene: 8. The V gene's germline CDR1 is SGHTA and CDR2 FQGNSA. This clonotype was recorded a few times. Its antigen is not identified. These same records also appear under a second study, on yellow fever vaccine responses in identical twins.

This chain uses TRBV7-2 with TRBJ1-1; 9 bases map to TRBD1. The receptor's source is a young woman in good health. Specimen: PBMCs. The CDR3 sequence is CASSRTGGWGTEAFF. DNA for the CDR3: TGTGCCAGCAGCCGAACAGGGGGCTGGGGCACTGAAGCTTTCTTT.